This TCR beta chain was retrieved from a study of shared clonotypes between healthy human individuals. Study results and caveats: Naive subsets tended to show greater estimated richness than memory subsets.

With respect to this clone: Its antigen remains unidentified.

Profiled with immunoSEQ multiplex PCR; TCRdb holds only in-frame clones, not every one. The data show about 990,000 clones, with around 82% seen just once and roughly 0.57% held by the top ten. J lost 3 bases, V lost 6 bases, and 9 bases had no gene match. The V gene's germline CDR1 is SGHRS and CDR2 YFSETQ. The CDR3 runs to 15 residues. Sequencing was carried out using memory CD4+ T cells from PBMCs. Noted subset: CD45RA-negative fraction. This chain links TRBV5-1 with TRBJ1-1, with TRBD1 identical over 9 bases. The TCR was taken from a man younger than 35 in good health. Some clones in this sample may be carry-over from other donors' samples. CDR3 region: CASKRLTGGDTEAFF. The CDR3 DNA sequence: TGCGCCAGCAAGCGACTGACAGGGGGAGACACTGAAGCTTTCTTT.